This record looks at one T cell receptor beta chain sequence and its context. The germline V gene encodes CDR1 SGHRS and CDR2 YFSETQ. CDR3 size: 16 residues. The V end was cut by 4 bases, the J end by 5 bases, with 22 bases between. Authors' analysis steps: It was from reference gene primer amplification that nucleated cell counts were estimated. Data came from immunoSEQ multiplex PCR; TCRdb stores just in-frame clones and leaves some out. That table supplies the V and J calls and clone size; D and trimming were determined from the DNA. The data show some 150,000 clones, with over 70% seen just once and roughly 0.58% held by the top ten. These data come from a study of blood T cell repertoires in COVID-19. Study details: The cDNA or gDNA used as material had been derived from T cells, B-cell-depleted T cells, or PBMCs.

This receptor was identified in a man between 60 and 70 years old with acute or convalescent COVID-19. Sequenced material: peripheral blood. The V gene is TRBV5-1, the J gene TRBJ2-7; TRBD1 might be the D (6 bases). DNA of the CDR3: TGCGCCAGCAGCCCGGGACACAGTAGAGTTGTCCACGAGCAGTACTTC. Translated: CASSPGHSRVVHEQYF.